The 18 T cell receptor beta chains listed next were all sequenced from one sample in a study of vaccination and CD4 T cells after COVID-19. These TCRs' antigens remain unknown. Stated treatment: approximately nine-day PBMC culture with coronavirus spike peptide pools or control peptides (ViraFEST assay). Sequencing of DNA taken from cultured CD4+ T cells relied on the Oncomine TCR Beta short-read assay. In TCRdb, the PCR reads were re-called with MiXCR into one record per CDR3 protein. Among about 7,300 distinct CDR3 sequences listed, approximately 55% were seen once. Sequencing input: CD4+ T cells from blood, cultured in vitro. The receptors shown here come from a human donor who had recovered from COVID-19.

This clonotype has more than one count but fewer than ten. The chain's CDR3 is CASSKNPGGLSYEQYF. The CDR3 bases are TGTGCCAGCAGTAAGAACCCGGGGGGGCTCTCCTACGAGCAGTACTTC. This sequence joins TRBV6-2 or TRBV6-3 and TRBJ2-7; TRBD2 agrees at 8 bases. Germline V gene lookup returns CDR1 MNHEY and CDR2 SVGEGT. The CDR3 loop spans 16 amino acids. J was trimmed by 0 bases and V by 5 bases; bases with no gene match: 9.

This clonotype was seen only a few times. The CDR3 here is CASSSLTSGRREDTQYF. CDR3 sequence (DNA): TGCGCCAGCAGTTCACTTACTAGCGGGAGAAGGGAAGATACGCAGTATTTT. The chain is built from TRBV10-1 and TRBJ2-3; 11 nucleotides match TRBD2. J gave up 5 bases and V 5 bases, and 12 bases lay outside the gene matches. Germline-derived CDR1 and CDR2 are WNHNN and SYGVQD (reference sequence). The CDR3 totals 17 residues.

The chain has TRBV19 and TRBJ1-3; maybe TRBD1 (5 bases). This CDR3 is built from 17 residues. Trimming pared 6 bases from V and 4 bases from J, leaving 22 bases between. Germline values: CDR1 LNHDA, CDR2 SQIVND (reference sequence). DNA for the CDR3: TGTGCCAGTAGCCGGGGCCCGACAGTGGGAGAAGGAAACACCATATATTTT. This encodes CASSRGPTVGEGNTIYF.

CDR3 coding DNA: TGTGCCAGCCGGGACTGGACAGCGTCTAACTATGGCTACACCTTC. Residues: CASRDWTASNYGYTF. The chain employs TRBV6-2 or TRBV6-3 and TRBJ1-2; possible D gene TRBD1, 6 bases. CDR1 is MNHEY, CDR2 SVGEGT, per germline. The CDR3 runs 15 residues. V was shortened by 8 bases and J by 0 bases, with 16 bases between the two germline ends.

This clonotype is a singleton in its sample. The chain carries TRBV27 and TRBJ2-7, with 12 bases that match TRBD2. The V and J ends lost 4 bases and 6 bases, in that order; junction bases with no gene match: 7. The CDR3 consists of 15 residues. CDR1 MNHEY and CDR2 SMNVEV come from the germline V gene (reference sequence). The CDR3 region is CASSSFRTSGVEQYF. CDR3 DNA: TGTGCCAGCAGTTCCTTTAGGACTAGCGGGGTCGAGCAGTACTTC.

The chain joins TRBV7-2 to TRBJ2-2; 8 nucleotides match TRBD2. CDR1 is SGHTA and CDR2 is FQGNSA in the germline V gene. The J segment lost 7 bases and the V segment lost 2 bases, leaving 9 bases of the junction unmatched. The CDR3 has 16 amino acids. CDR3 coding DNA: TGTGCCAGCAGCTTAACCCGTAGCGGGGCGGGCGGGGAGCTGTTTTTT. The encoded protein is CASSLTRSGAGGELFF. The full variable domain, in which reference TRBV7-2 and TRBJ2-2 provide the parts outside the CDR3, is GAGVSQSPSNKVTEKGKDVELRCDPISGHTALYWYRQSLGQGLEFLIYFQGNSAPDKSGLPSDRFSAERTGGSVSTLTIQRTQQEDSAVYLCASSLTRSGAGGELFFGEGSRLTVL.

Only a few counts were recorded for this clonotype. The chain links TRBV27 to TRBJ1-2; D is unresolved. The germline V and J ends were trimmed by 0 bases and 8 bases, with 13 bases remaining between them. The CDR3 loop spans 14 amino acids. Per the germline V gene, CDR1 is MNHEY and CDR2 is SMNVEV (reference sequence). CDR3 nucleotide sequence: TGTGCCAGCAGTTTATCGATCCAGGCGGGGGGCTACACCTTC. It is translated as CASSLSIQAGGYTF.

The chain carries TRBV14 and TRBJ2-1; unclear D gene. V lost 4 bases, J lost 9 bases, and 22 bases lay in between. The CDR3 is 16 residues long. Germline CDR1 is SGHDN and CDR2 is FVKESK. The CDR3 here is CASSRRAAVGSGEQFF. The CDR3 nucleotides are TGTGCCAGCAGCCGAAGGGCGGCTGTCGGTTCTGGTGAGCAGTTCTTC.

This chain joins TRBV7-2 and TRBJ2-3; D possibly matches TRBD1 or TRBD2 (6 bases each). V lost 5 bases to trimming and J lost 1 base, with 16 bases between them. This CDR3 region has 16 residues. Germline V gene sequence: CDR1 SGHTA, CDR2 FQGNSA. DNA for the CDR3: TGTGCCAGCAGCCTATGGAGGGGGGAGGGCACAGATACGCAGTATTTT. Protein: CASSLWRGEGTDTQYF.

This clonotype occurred a few times. The gene calls are TRBV7-2 and TRBJ2-5; TRBD1 aligns across 7 bases. Germline loops: CDR1 SGHTA, CDR2 FQGNSA. The CDR3 extends over 14 amino acids. V was pared by 4 bases and J by 2 bases, with 4 bases of the junction left unmatched. CDR3 bases: TGTGCCAGCAGCTCGGACAGGTGGCAAGAGACCCAGTACTTC. Its protein is CASSSDRWQETQYF.

The chain couples TRBV10-3 to TRBJ1-5, with 7 bases fitting TRBD1. The junction had 4 bases not matched to a gene; V was cut back by 4 bases and J by 1 base. Germline-derived CDR1 and CDR2 are ENHRY and SYGVKD. This CDR3 spans 15 amino acids. The CDR3 protein is CAISAGGESNQPQHF. As DNA, the CDR3 is TGTGCCATCAGTGCAGGGGGTGAGAGCAATCAGCCCCAGCATTTT.

The rearrangement uses TRBV9 and TRBJ2-3, with D possibly called TRBD1 or TRBD2 (7 bases each). CDR3 size: 14 residues. The V gene lost 0 bases and the J gene lost 11 bases, with 16 bases spanning the gap. The germline V gene has CDR1 SGDLS and CDR2 YYNGEE. The CDR3 DNA reads as TGTGCCAGCAGCGTAGGCCGAGGGGGCGGGGGGCAGTATTTT. Its protein is CASSVGRGGGGQYF. The full variable domain, with the rest looked up from reference TRBV9 and TRBJ2-3, is DSGVTQTPKHLITATGQRVTLRCSPRSGDLSVYWYQQSLDQGLQFLIQYYNGEERAKGNILERFSAQQFPDLHSELNLSSLELGDSALYFCASSVGRGGGGQYFGPGTRLTVL.

The V call is TRBV7-2, the J call TRBJ2-1; 11 bases are shared with TRBD1. With V trimmed by 5 bases and J by 10 bases, 13 bases remained unmatched. This CDR3 contains 16 residues. Germline V gene lookup returns CDR1 SGHTA and CDR2 FQGNSA. CDR3 DNA sequence: TGTGCCAGCAGCCACGGACAGGGGGCGACTAGGGGAGAGCAGTTCTTC. This sequence encodes CASSHGQGATRGEQFF.

The count of this clonotype is one. The chain uses TRBV5-5 and TRBJ2-3; 10 positions match TRBD2. The CDR3 spans 16 residues. V was clipped by 3 bases and J by 2 bases; unmatched bases: 6. Germline V gives CDR1 SGHKS, CDR2 YYEKEE (reference sequence). The CDR3 is CASSSWTSGNTDTQYF. CDR3 DNA sequence: TGTGCCAGCAGCTCCTGGACTAGCGGAAACACAGATACGCAGTATTTT.

The chain carries TRBV12-3 or TRBV12-4 and TRBJ2-7; 9 nucleotides align to TRBD1. V dropped 1 base and J dropped 5; count of bases not matched to a gene: 6. CDR3 length: 15 residues. The CDR3 loop is CASSLGQGVGNEQYF. For the CDR3, the DNA is TGTGCCAGCAGTTTAGGACAGGGGGTCGGCAACGAGCAGTACTTC.

This sequence joins TRBV4-2 and TRBJ1-1; D call uncertain. The CDR3 sequence is 14 residues long. Germline CDR1 and CDR2: LGHNA and YNFKEQ. Deletions cut 0 bases from V and 0 bases from J, with 5 bases between. CDR3 nucleotide sequence: TGTGCCAGCAGCCAAGACAGGCTGAACACTGAAGCTTTCTTT. Protein sequence: CASSQDRLNTEAFF.

The rearrangement uses TRBV20-1 and TRBJ2-5, with D possibly TRBD2 on 5 matching bases. V was trimmed by 3 bases and J by 1 base, leaving 15 bases between them. The length of the CDR3 is 15 residues. Per germline, CDR1 DFQATT and CDR2 SNEGSKA (reference sequence). The CDR3 bases are TGCAGTGCTAGCCGGGAATATCAATTCCAAGAGACCCAGTACTTC. The encoded protein is CSASREYQFQETQYF.

The CDR3 protein is CASITGTEISGANVLTF. In DNA, the CDR3 is TGTGCCAGCATCACGGGGACAGAGATATCTGGGGCCAACGTCCTGACTTTC. This rearrangement joins TRBV12-3 or TRBV12-4 to TRBJ2-6, with 7 bases lining up with TRBD1. CDR3 length: 17 residues. V shed 7 bases, J shed 1 base, and the junction held 10 bases outside the gene matches.